Below, one T cell receptor beta chain is given with its context. The antigen is not known. The data originate from a study of cytomegalovirus exposure and HLA in healthy donors. Overall study findings and caveats: Researchers reportedly found TCR beta sequences accurately predicted most subjects' HLA-A and HLA-B alleles. The authors enumerated around 150 TCR beta chains as linked to cytomegalovirus. An analysis was carried out at a later point. It showed that HLA-associated TCR beta chains were more clonally expanded than equally common non-associated chains. An analysis done earlier found most TCR beta V segments productive about 90% or about 30% of the time.

The germline gives CDR1 MNHEY, CDR2 SMNVEV (reference sequence). Trimming stripped 5 bases from V and 13 bases from J, with 30 bases between. The CDR3 extends over 18 amino acids. A multiplex PCR was run with 60 Vbeta primers and 13 Jbeta primers. Produced via immunoSEQ multiplex PCR; TCRdb's table is partial and in-frame only. The sample consists of about 140,000 clones, roughly 74% of them appearing once. The sequenced sample consisted of PBMCs. The TCR originated in a woman aged 18 to 35 in good health and CMV-seropositive. This rearrangement joins TRBV27 to TRBJ1-6; D might be TRBD1 (6 bases). The CDR3 nucleotides are TGTGCCAGCAGTCCCCACAACCCCTCAGGGGAGAAGGGATCTCCCCTCCACTTT. This translates into CASSPHNPSGEKGSPLHF.